Listed below are T cell receptor beta chains from one sample, sequenced in a study of identical twins. TCRdb recomputed calls from the 5' RACE reads with MiXCR, one row per CDR3 protein. The sample records about 220,000 distinct CDR3 sequences, 7.5% being singletons. These same records also appear under a second study, on yellow fever vaccine responses in identical twins.

The sequencing sample was made of memory (CD45RO+) T cells sorted from blood. These TCRs come from a woman aged 18-35 years in good health. Both conserved end residues are part of each CDR3. D genes are given only for firm matches. Where a row states a size, it is once, few, many or the class of an expanded clone; other rows omit it.

j_call | v_call | d_call | clone_size | cdr3_nt | cdr3_aa
TRBJ1-1 | TRBV5-1 | NA | few | TGCGCCAGCAGCTTTAGGGTGGGACAAACTGAAGCTTTCTTT | CASSFRVGQTEAFF
TRBJ2-1 | TRBV25-1 | NA | NA | TGTGCCAGCAGTGAGTCAGGGGAGAGGAATGAGCAGTTCTTC | CASSESGERNEQFF
TRBJ2-1 | TRBV27 | NA | NA | TGTGCCAGCAGCGGTGGTAGGCGGCATGAGCAGTTCTTC | CASSGGRRHEQFF
TRBJ2-1 | TRBV4-1 | NA | NA | TGCGCCAGCAGCCAAGATATCGGAAACTTGTCCCCAAATGAGCAGTTCTTC | CASSQDIGNLSPNEQFF
TRBJ2-3 | TRBV28 | NA | NA | TGTGCCGTATCCACGCCTAAAGATACGCAGTATTTT | CAVSTPKDTQYF
TRBJ1-2 | TRBV5-1 | TRBD1 | NA | TGCGCCAGCAGCTTGGTTCCGGGACAGGGCCCTAACTATGGCTACACCTTC | CASSLVPGQGPNYGYTF
TRBJ1-4 | TRBV20-1 | NA | NA | TGCAGTGCCGGCCAGAGCGCTAATGAAAAACTGTTTTTT | CSAGQSANEKLFF
TRBJ2-5 | TRBV7-2 | TRBD2 | few | TGTGCCAGCAGTACCGCCGGGACTAGCGTTTCAGAGACCCAGTACTTC | CASSTAGTSVSETQYF
TRBJ2-1 | TRBV24-1 | TRBD1 | NA | TGTGCCACCAGTGATGCCGGACAGGGCACCGATGAGCAGTTCTTC | CATSDAGQGTDEQFF
TRBJ2-7 | TRBV14 | NA | few | TGTGCCAGCAGCTCCCGTCAAGAGCAGTACTTC | CASSSRQEQYF
TRBJ2-7 | TRBV7-9 | NA | few | TGTGCCAGCAGCTTGATGGGGAATCCCTACGAGCAGTACTTC | CASSLMGNPYEQYF
TRBJ2-3 | TRBV6-6 | NA | many | TGTGCCAGCAGTCAACAGGCAGATACGCAGTATTTT | CASSQQADTQYF
TRBJ2-1 | TRBV6-1 | TRBD1 | many | TGTGCCAGCAGTGACACAGGGGGCGGCTACAATGAGCAGTTCTTC | CASSDTGGGYNEQFF
TRBJ1-4 | TRBV5-1 | TRBD1 | many | TGCGCCAGCAGCACGGGACAGGCCCCAACTAATGAAAAACTGTTTTTT | CASSTGQAPTNEKLFF
TRBJ2-1 | TRBV10-1 | TRBD2 | many | TGCGCCAGCAGTGCTTTAGCGGGAGTCAATGAGCAGTTCTTC | CASSALAGVNEQFF
TRBJ1-5 | TRBV5-6 | NA | few | TGTGCCAGCAGCTTATTTGGGGCGTTGAGCAATCAGCCCCAGCATTTT | CASSLFGALSNQPQHF
TRBJ2-2 | TRBV5-1 | TRBD1 | many | TGCGCCAGCAGCTCCGCCGGGACAGGAAACACCGGGGAGCTGTTTTTT | CASSSAGTGNTGELFF
TRBJ2-1 | TRBV5-6 | NA | NA | TGTGCCAGCAGCGGACGTACGCCCAGCTCCTACAATGAGCAGTTCTTC | CASSGRTPSSYNEQFF
TRBJ2-2 | TRBV7-2 | NA | many | TGTGCCAGCAGCGCTACACAAACCCATGGGGAGCTGTTTTTT | CASSATQTHGELFF
TRBJ2-5 | TRBV5-5 | NA | NA | TGTGCCAGCAGCTTGGTGGTTTGGGGGGCTGGGGAGACCCAGTACTTC | CASSLVVWGAGETQYF
TRBJ2-3 | TRBV10-3 | NA | many | TGTGCCATCAGTGTAGCGGATACGCAGTATTTT | CAISVADTQYF
TRBJ1-6 | TRBV5-1 | NA | NA | TGCGCCAGCAGCCAAAGTACAGGGAATTCACCCCTCCACTTT | CASSQSTGNSPLHF
TRBJ2-2 | TRBV19 | NA | NA | TGTGCCAGTAGTATAGGGACTTTCGCCGGGGAGCTGTTTTTT | CASSIGTFAGELFF
TRBJ2-4 | TRBV9 | NA | few | TGTGCCAGCAGCGTAGATGGGGGCCGGGACATTCAGTACTTC | CASSVDGGRDIQYF
TRBJ2-2 | TRBV7-9 | NA | few | TGTGCCAGCAGCGGATACGGGGACCTCCGGGAGCTGTTTTTT | CASSGYGDLRELFF
TRBJ2-3 | TRBV12-3/TRBV12-4 | NA | NA | TGTGCCAGCAACCGACCCACAGATACGCAGTATTTT | CASNRPTDTQYF
TRBJ2-7 | TRBV12-3/TRBV12-4 | NA | NA | TGTGCCAGCAGCGACAGGTTCATTAGGGAGCAGTACTTC | CASSDRFIREQYF
TRBJ2-3 | TRBV11-2 | TRBD2 | NA | TGTGCCAGCCGCGGAGGGGTTCGGGGACTAGCGGGAGCAGATACGCAGTATTTT | CASRGGVRGLAGADTQYF
TRBJ1-1 | TRBV2 | TRBD1 | NA | TGTGCCAGCAGACCCCGGACAGGCGTCGACACTGAAGCTTTCTTT | CASRPRTGVDTEAFF
TRBJ2-7 | TRBV18 | TRBD2 | many | TGTGCCAGCTCGCGAGGACTAGCGTCCTACGAGCAGTACTTC | CASSRGLASYEQYF
TRBJ1-1 | TRBV5-6 | NA | few | TGTGCCAGCAGCTATTCAGGGGATTCCACTGAAGCTTTCTTT | CASSYSGDSTEAFF
TRBJ1-6 | TRBV29-1 | NA | many | TGCAGCGTTCGGAGGAGGGGCTTTTCTAATTCACCCCTCCACTTT | CSVRRRGFSNSPLHF
TRBJ1-2 | TRBV5-1 | NA | many | TGCGCCAGCAGCTTGGAACCGACGCGAAGTTATGGCTACACCTTC | CASSLEPTRSYGYTF
TRBJ2-3 | TRBV5-4 | NA | few | TGTGCCAGCAGCCCCGTCGAGGGTACGCAGTATTTT | CASSPVEGTQYF
TRBJ1-1 | TRBV20-1 | NA | few | TGCGTATCCGGGCAGGCGTTCACTGAAGCTTTCTTT | CVSGQAFTEAFF
TRBJ2-7 | TRBV5-1 | TRBD1 | many | TGCGCCAGCAGCTCCTTCGGGACAGGGGGCTCATTCTCCTACGAGCAGTACTTC | CASSSFGTGGSFSYEQYF
TRBJ1-1 | TRBV20-1 | NA | many | TGCAGTGCTAGAGATAGAGGAGCTTTCTTT | CSARDRGAFF
TRBJ2-1 | TRBV28 | TRBD1 | few | TGTGCCAGCAGTCCATCCACGACAGGGTTCGATGAGCAGTTCTTC | CASSPSTTGFDEQFF
TRBJ2-6 | TRBV20-1 | TRBD1 | few | TGCAGTGCTAGAGATGTCACAGGGGGCTTCTCTGGGGCCAACGTCCTGACTTTC | CSARDVTGGFSGANVLTF
TRBJ2-1 | TRBV20-1 | TRBD1 | few | TGCAGTGCAATACAGGGGGGTGAGGTCGATGAGCAGTTCTTC | CSAIQGGEVDEQFF
TRBJ2-2 | TRBV19 | TRBD1 | NA | TGTGCCAGTAGTACAAGAACAGGGGAAACCGGGGAGCTGTTTTTT | CASSTRTGETGELFF
TRBJ1-5 | TRBV6-1 | NA | few | TGTGCCAGCAGCTTTGACGGTAGCAATCAGCCCCAGCATTTT | CASSFDGSNQPQHF
TRBJ1-4 | TRBV28 | NA | NA | TGTGCCAGCAGTTTCTCTGGTACTAATGAAAAACTGTTTTTT | CASSFSGTNEKLFF
TRBJ2-1 | TRBV4-2 | NA | NA | TGTGCCAGCAGCCAAGCATTCAATGAGCAGTTCTTC | CASSQAFNEQFF
TRBJ2-7 | TRBV13 | TRBD1 | few | TGTGCCAGCAGCCAACGACAGGGGGCTGACGAGCAGTACTTC | CASSQRQGADEQYF
TRBJ2-5 | TRBV2 | NA | few | TGTGCCAGCAGTGAGTCTGGAGAGACCCAGTACTTC | CASSESGETQYF
TRBJ2-7 | TRBV4-2 | TRBD1 | few | TGTGCCAGCAGCCAAGAGGGAAAGGGGGCGTCGTACGAGCAGTACTTC | CASSQEGKGASYEQYF
TRBJ2-7 | TRBV7-2 | TRBD2 | few | TGTGCCAGCAGCTTAGTTGAGGCGGGAGGACGTTCCTACGAGCAGTACTTC | CASSLVEAGGRSYEQYF